Sequencing of this TCR beta chain was carried out in a study of breast tumors, draining lymph nodes, adjacent tissues. The CDR3 is 14 amino acids. Trimming cost V 6 bases and J 3 bases, with 15 bases left between them. This clonotype came up once. Antigen: not known. The lymph nodes were axillary draining lymph nodes from breast cancer patients. Using its own MiXCR run on the multiplex PCR reads, TCRdb lists one record per CDR3 protein. The sample holds 150,000 to 200,000 distinct CDR3 sequences; 25% to 40% are singletons and the top ten take 3.8%. Study-wide points: The data were judged consistent with most tumor T cells coming from lymph node and expanding in tumor. Tumors had less TCR diversity than lymph nodes, more than nontumor tissue.

This sequence was found in a female donor with breast cancer. Some clones in this sample may be carry-over from other donors' samples. Sequencing was carried out using axillary lymph node tissue. The rearrangement joins TRBV12-3 or TRBV12-4 to TRBJ2-7, with no clear D. The CDR3 DNA is TGTGCCAGCAGCAAAAACATCGGCCTCTACGAGCAGTACTTC. Amino acids: CASSKNIGLYEQYF.